The 21 T cell receptor beta chains below were found in one sample sequenced in a study of blood T cell repertoires in COVID-19. Profiled with immunoSEQ multiplex PCR; TCRdb holds only in-frame clones, not every one. The repertoire holds 130,000 to 150,000 clones, with over 75% as singletons. Sequenced: peripheral blood. These receptors were taken from a man between 65 and 85 years old with acute or convalescent COVID-19.

This chain connects TRBV5-1 to TRBJ2-3, with D possibly matching TRBD2 (5 bases). The V end was cut by 1 base, the J end by 2 bases, with 14 bases between. The CDR3 is 16 residues long. Germline CDR1 is SGHRS and CDR2 is YFSETQ. CDR3 DNA sequence: TGCGCCAGCAGCTTGTTTGCCGGGGTATACACAGATACGCAGTATTTT. Its translation is CASSLFAGVYTDTQYF.

The chain joins TRBV12-3 or TRBV12-4 to TRBJ1-1; TRBD1 might be the D (5 bases). The V end lost 4 bases, the J end lost 2 bases, and 8 bases lay between the germline ends. The CDR3 consists of 13 residues. The CDR3 loop reads CASSWQGNTEAFF. The CDR3, as DNA: TGTGCCAGCAGTTGGCAGGGTAACACTGAAGCTTTCTTT.

This rearrangement joins TRBV5-8 to TRBJ2-5; 8 bases are shared with TRBD2. Germline assignment: CDR1 SGHTS and CDR2 YDEGEE. This CDR3 has 15 amino acids. Unmatched junction bases numbered 8, after V lost 2 bases and J lost 5 bases. CDR3 in amino acids: CASSFPAGGRETQYF. The CDR3, as DNA: TGTGCCAGCAGCTTTCCCGCGGGGGGCCGTGAGACCCAGTACTTC.

The genes are TRBV3-1 (or the pseudogene TRBV3-2) and TRBJ2-3; TRBD2 matches at 9 bases. The V gene's germline CDR1 is LGHDT and CDR2 YNNKEL (reference sequence). Trimming took 1 base from V and 5 from J; bases not matched to a gene: 7. This CDR3 has 16 amino acids. DNA of the CDR3: TGTGCCAGCAGCCAAGTCCGCGGGGGGGCCGGAGATACGCAGTATTTT. Protein: CASSQVRGGAGDTQYF.

This clone was detected a few times. The CDR3 DNA is TGTGCCAGCAGTTATCCCCGACAGGGCCCCATGAACACTGAAGCTTTCTTT. Translation: CASSYPRQGPMNTEAFF. V is TRBV28 and J is TRBJ1-1; 7 bases are a match to TRBD1. Germline CDR1 reads MDHEN; CDR2 reads SYDVKM. CDR3 length: 17 residues. The J segment lost 0 bases and the V segment lost 4 bases, leaving 11 bases of the junction unmatched.

The rearrangement links TRBV3-1 (or the pseudogene TRBV3-2) to TRBJ1-2; TRBD1 aligns across 7 bases. The V gene end was trimmed by 3 bases and the J gene end by 6 bases; junction bases not matched to a gene: 7. The CDR3 is 14 amino acids. CDR1 LGHDT and CDR2 YNNKEL come from the germline V gene (reference sequence). The CDR3 DNA reads as TGTGCCAGCAGCCATTCCGACAGGGCGGATGGCTACACCTTC. This encodes CASSHSDRADGYTF.

The rearrangement joins TRBV11-2 to TRBJ2-7, with D possibly TRBD2 on 5 matching bases. The CDR3 covers 12 residues. Germline CDR1 reads SGHAT; CDR2 reads FQNNGV. The ends were cut back, 5 bases at V and 6 bases at J, with 11 bases in the middle. CDR3 protein: CASSASRTEQYF. CDR3 nucleotides: TGTGCCAGCAGCGCTAGCAGGACCGAGCAGTACTTC.

The chain recombines TRBV29-1 with TRBJ1-6; TRBD1 might be the D (5 bases). V lost 6 bases and J lost 10, with 16 bases in between. This CDR3 comprises 13 residues. Germline V lookup: CDR1 SQVTM, CDR2 ANQGSEA. Here the CDR3 reads CSVTTGPESPLHF. DNA for the CDR3: TGCAGCGTCACCACAGGCCCAGAATCACCCCTCCACTTT.

The chain links TRBV19 to TRBJ2-3; 11 bases agree with TRBD2. Germline V CDR1 and CDR2: LNHDA, SQIVND (reference sequence). The CDR3 covers 16 residues. J was trimmed by 3 bases and V by 4 bases; bases with no gene match: 6. The CDR3 DNA follows: TGTGCCAGTAGTAGCCCTGGGACTAGCGGTACAGATACGCAGTATTTT. Encoded protein: CASSSPGTSGTDTQYF. Based on the CDR3 plus reference TRBV19 and TRBJ2-3, the full variable domain is DGGITQSPKYLFRKEGQNVTLSCEQNLNHDAMYWYRQDPGQGLRLIYYSQIVNDFQKGDIAEGYSVSREKKESFPLTVTSAQKNPTAFYLCASSSPGTSGTDTQYFGPGTRLTVL.

This clone appeared once. CDR3 in amino acids: CASSRSGNYEQYF. The CDR3, as DNA: TGTGCCAGCAGCCGCTCAGGGAACTACGAGCAGTACTTC. The chain combines TRBV3-1 (or the pseudogene TRBV3-2) with TRBJ2-7, with D maybe TRBD1 (5 bases). V lost 4 bases, J lost 3 bases, and 10 bases lay in between. The CDR3 runs to 13 residues. The V gene's germline CDR1 is LGHDT and CDR2 YNNKEL (reference sequence).

As to this clone: Other DNA sequences of this sample code for an identical CDR3. The V call is TRBV10-1, the J call TRBJ2-7; no firm D call. CDR3 length: 12 amino acids. Between the trimmed V and J ends, which lost 8 bases and 0 bases, there was a span of 8 bases. The germline V gene has CDR1 WNHNN and CDR2 SYGVQD (reference sequence). CDR3 coding DNA: TGCGCCAGCTCTAGGAGCTCCTACGAGCAGTACTTC. Protein sequence: CASSRSSYEQYF.

The chain employs TRBV10-2 and TRBJ2-7; D gene uncertain. CDR1 is WSHSY and CDR2 is SAAADI in the germline V gene. Trimming took 3 bases from V and 3 from J, leaving 9 bases between them. The CDR3 length is 13 residues. The CDR3 is CASSDPQYYEQYF. The DNA for the CDR3 is TGCGCCAGCAGTGACCCACAGTACTACGAGCAGTACTTC.

V gene TRBV30 combines with J gene TRBJ1-1; TRBD1 aligns across 10 bases. V lost 1 base, J lost 5 bases, and 4 bases stayed unmatched. There are 14 residues in the CDR3. Germline CDR1 GTSNPN, CDR2 SVGIG (reference sequence). DNA for the CDR3: TGTGCCTGGAGTGGTGGGACAGGGGTGACTGAAGCTTTCTTT. It is translated as CAWSGGTGVTEAFF.

The V gene is TRBV11-2, the J gene TRBJ2-3; maybe TRBD2 (6 bases). The CDR3 length is 16 residues. The V gene lost 2 bases and the J gene lost 2 bases, with 14 bases spanning the gap. Germline V gives CDR1 SGHAT, CDR2 FQNNGV. CDR3 region: CASSLWGSGPTDTQYF. Written as DNA, the CDR3 is TGTGCCAGCAGCTTATGGGGTAGCGGTCCCACAGATACGCAGTATTTT.

CDR3 in amino acids: CASFNSNYGYTF. DNA of the CDR3: TGTGCCTCCTTTAACTCTAACTATGGCTACACCTTC. The genes are TRBV7-9 and TRBJ1-2; D unclear. Germline V lookup: CDR1 SEHNR, CDR2 FQNEAQ (reference sequence). CDR3 length: 12 amino acids. Trimming left V 11 bases short and J 0 bases short, with 10 bases between.

The V and J genes are TRBV3-1 (or the pseudogene TRBV3-2) and TRBJ2-7; TRBD2 matches at 11 bases. In germline, CDR1 is LGHDT, CDR2 YNNKEL (reference sequence). Trimming removed 2 bases from V and 1 base from J; junction bases left unmatched: 1. The CDR3 length is 15 residues. CDR3 sequence: CASSQRTSGSYEQYF. Here the CDR3 DNA reads TGTGCCAGCAGCCAAAGGACTAGCGGGTCCTACGAGCAGTACTTC.

The CDR3 loop is CASSLSTDTQYF. The CDR3 region has the DNA TGTGCCAGCAGCCTTAGCACAGATACGCAGTATTTT. This chain joins TRBV2 and TRBJ2-3, with D unresolved. Germline lookup yields CDR1 SNHLY and CDR2 FYNNEI. The CDR3 has 12 amino acids. The V gene lost 6 bases and the J gene lost 0 bases, with 4 bases spanning the gap.

This sequence joins TRBV24-1 and TRBJ1-5; D unresolved. The germline V gene has CDR1 KGHDR and CDR2 SFDVKD. There are 12 residues in the CDR3. Trimming pared 7 bases from V and 8 bases from J, leaving 11 bases between. CDR3: CATRGSGEPQHF. As DNA, the CDR3 is TGTGCCACCAGAGGATCGGGAGAGCCCCAGCATTTT.

The gene calls are TRBV13 and TRBJ2-4; unclear D gene. The V end lost 4 bases, the J end lost 16 bases, and 14 bases lay between the germline ends. This CDR3 region has 11 residues. Germline values: CDR1 PRHDT, CDR2 FYEKMQ (reference sequence). This chain's CDR3 is CASSYRLVKYF. DNA for the CDR3: TGTGCCAGCAGCTACCGACTGGTCAAATACTTC. The whole variable domain, remainder taken from reference TRBV13 and TRBJ2-4, is AAGVIQSPRHLIKEKRETATLKCYPIPRHDTVYWYQQGPGQDPQFLISFYEKMQSDKGSIPDRFSAQQFSDYHSELNMSSLELGDSALYFCASSYRLVKYFGAGTRLSVL.

V usage is TRBV5-1 and J usage is TRBJ2-1, with a possible D match to TRBD2 (5 bases). The CDR3 is 16 residues long. Germline V gene data show CDR1 as SGHRS and CDR2 as YFSETQ. V lost 6 bases to trimming and J lost 0 bases, with 16 bases between them. CDR3 in DNA: TGCGCCAGCACCCCGGGAAATAGCCCCTCCTACAATGAGCAGTTCTTC. Its translation: CASTPGNSPSYNEQFF.

The chain recombines TRBV5-1 with TRBJ2-7; D may be TRBD2 (5 bases). Trimming took off 4 bases at V and 4 bases at J, with 9 bases between the two ends. The CDR3 runs to 12 residues. CDR1 is SGHRS and CDR2 is YFSETQ in the germline V gene. The CDR3 sequence is CASSAGDYEQYF. In nucleotides, the CDR3 is TGCGCCAGCAGCGCCGGGGATTACGAGCAGTACTTC.